This is a list of T cell receptor beta chains from one sample in a study of molecular identifiers for immune sequencing clone quantification. TCRdb independently ran MiXCR on the PCR reads; one entry per CDR3 protein. Of more than 300,000 distinct CDR3 sequences in the sample, around 21% were seen once. Sequenced input: naive CD8+ T cells from blood, with Jurkat cell RNA spiked in. The source is a human donor in good health. Some libraries in this study had Jurkat cell RNA spiked in. The CDR3 runs from the conserved cysteine through the conserved F or W. D genes are given only for firm matches. Not all rows give a size; the values are once, few, many and, for expanded clones, a class.

d_call | j_call | clone_size | v_call | cdr3_aa | cdr3_nt
TRBD2 | TRBJ2-5 | NA | TRBV7-9 | CASSLKSGAGFPETQYF | TGTGCCAGCAGCCTAAAAAGCGGGGCAGGGTTTCCGGAGACCCAGTACTTC
TRBD1 | TRBJ1-2 | NA | TRBV4-1 | CASSQDPGGHNYGYTF | TGCGCCAGCAGCCAAGACCCAGGGGGCCATAACTATGGCTACACCTTC
NA | TRBJ2-7 | many | TRBV6-5 | CASSYSVSYEQYF | TGTGCCAGCAGTTACTCCGTCTCCTACGAGCAGTACTTC
NA | TRBJ2-7 | few | TRBV12-2 | CASRLGQARGSYEQYF | TGTGCAAGTCGCCTCGGACAGGCGAGGGGGTCCTACGAGCAGTACTTC
NA | TRBJ1-2 | many | TRBV7-9 | CASSKLTGSFGYTF | TGTGCCAGCAGCAAACTAACAGGGTCTTTTGGCTACACCTTC
TRBD2 | TRBJ2-5 | many | TRBV5-1 | CASSYNPGTTMLETQYF | TGCGCCAGCAGCTATAACCCCGGGACTACCATGCTCGAGACCCAGTACTTC
NA | TRBJ2-7 | many | TRBV6-1 | CASSDPGHSYEQYF | TGTGCCAGCAGTGACCCGGGACATTCCTACGAGCAGTACTTC
TRBD2 | TRBJ2-3 | many | TRBV12-3/TRBV12-4 | CASSATGLEDTQYF | TGTGCCAGCAGTGCGACTGGACTAGAAGATACGCAGTATTTT
NA | TRBJ1-1 | NA | TRBV27 | CASSTRTQFTEAFF | TGTGCCAGCAGTACCCGGACTCAATTCACTGAAGCTTTCTTT
TRBD1 | TRBJ1-5 | many | TRBV28 | CASSLGTGLQPQHF | TGTGCCAGCAGCTTAGGGACAGGGTTACAGCCCCAGCATTTT
NA | TRBJ2-7 | many | TRBV30 | CAWSPDANYEQYF | TGTGCCTGGAGCCCCGACGCAAACTACGAGCAGTACTTC
NA | TRBJ2-1 | many | TRBV7-9 | CASSPGPSSYNEQFF | TGTGCCAGCAGTCCGGGCCCCAGCTCCTACAATGAGCAGTTCTTC
TRBD1 | TRBJ2-4 | few | TRBV2 | CASSDLNLPGQGIAKNIQYF | TGTGCCAGCAGTGATCTTAATTTGCCGGGACAGGGAATAGCCAAAAACATTCAGTACTTC
TRBD2 | TRBJ2-7 | many | TRBV7-9 | CASSLKDAGDEQYF | TGTGCCAGCAGCTTAAAGGACGCGGGGGATGAGCAGTACTTC
TRBD1 | TRBJ2-3 | many | TRBV5-1 | CASSTGQGTDTQYF | TGCGCCAGCAGCACCGGACAGGGCACAGATACGCAGTATTTT
NA | TRBJ2-7 | many | TRBV24-1 | CATSDFGNEQYF | TGTGCCACCAGTGATTTTGGGAACGAGCAGTACTTC
TRBD2 | TRBJ2-2 | few | TRBV20-1 | CSARDPLALNTGELFF | TGCAGTGCTAGAGATCCACTAGCGCTGAACACCGGGGAGCTGTTTTTT
TRBD2 | TRBJ2-3 | NA | TRBV27 | CASSLAAGGVGTDTQYF | TGTGCCAGCAGTTTAGCAGCGGGAGGAGTCGGCACAGATACGCAGTATTTT
NA | TRBJ2-3 | many | TRBV6-5 | CASSPPDSTSTDTQYF | TGTGCCAGCAGCCCCCCCGATTCAACTAGCACAGATACGCAGTATTTT
TRBD1 | TRBJ1-5 | few | TRBV27 | CASSLSTGNQPQHF | TGTGCCAGCAGTTTATCGACAGGGAATCAGCCCCAGCATTTT
TRBD1 | TRBJ2-2 | few | TRBV7-9 | CASCPQPGTGLTGELFF | TGTGCCAGCTGCCCACAACCCGGGACAGGGTTGACCGGGGAGCTGTTTTTT
NA | TRBJ2-7 | many | TRBV3-1 | CASSPPDSLEQYF | TGTGCCAGCAGCCCCCCGGACAGTCTAGAGCAGTACTTC
NA | TRBJ1-2 | few | TRBV12-3/TRBV12-4 | CASSFAGSYGYTF | TGTGCCAGCAGTTTTGCAGGGTCGTATGGCTACACCTTC
NA | TRBJ1-2 | many | TRBV30 | CAWTRQTNYGYTF | TGTGCCTGGACCCGACAGACCAACTATGGCTACACCTTC
NA | TRBJ2-3 | many | TRBV5-4 | CASSLTGQSSDTQYF | TGTGCCAGCAGCCTTACGGGCCAGAGTTCGGATACGCAGTATTTT
NA | TRBJ2-3 | many | TRBV7-9 | CAGDTQYF | TGTGCTGGGGATACGCAGTATTTT
TRBD2 | TRBJ2-2 | many | TRBV2 | CASKTLRESAPGELFF | TGTGCCAGCAAAACCCTGCGGGAGTCCGCCCCCGGGGAGCTGTTTTTT
NA | TRBJ1-5 | NA | TRBV6-2/TRBV6-3 | CASSEDGGGNQPQHF | TGTGCCAGCAGTGAGGACGGCGGAGGCAATCAGCCCCAGCATTTT
TRBD1 | TRBJ2-7 | many | TRBV7-8 | CASSLAPGQTNYEQYF | TGTGCCAGCAGCTTAGCCCCGGGACAGACAAACTACGAGCAGTACTTC
NA | TRBJ2-7 | NA | TRBV6-6 | CASRTGSFEQYF | TGTGCCAGCAGAACAGGGTCTTTCGAGCAGTACTTC
TRBD2 | TRBJ2-5 | NA | TRBV11-3 | CASSPESGSETQYF | TGTGCCAGCAGCCCGGAGAGCGGGAGTGAGACCCAGTACTTC
TRBD2 | TRBJ2-7 | NA | TRBV6-2/TRBV6-3 | CASSGRERIYEQYF | TGTGCCAGCAGTGGGCGGGAGAGGATCTACGAGCAGTACTTC
NA | TRBJ2-7 | many | TRBV27 | CATGVSSYEQYF | TGTGCCACAGGGGTTAGCTCCTACGAGCAGTACTTC
NA | TRBJ2-5 | many | TRBV25-1 | CASSFLAEQETQYF | TGTGCCAGCAGTTTTTTGGCGGAACAAGAGACCCAGTACTTC
NA | TRBJ2-1 | many | TRBV11-2 | CASIPRSPSIGEQFF | TGTGCCAGCATTCCAAGATCCCCTTCTATAGGGGAGCAGTTCTTC
TRBD1 | TRBJ2-7 | many | TRBV30 | CAWSVTGGPYEQYF | TGTGCCTGGAGTGTTACAGGGGGCCCCTACGAGCAGTACTTC
NA | TRBJ2-7 | NA | TRBV27 | CASSSRGGEVLYEQYF | TGTGCCAGCAGTTCTCGAGGAGGGGAGGTTCTCTACGAGCAGTACTTC
NA | TRBJ1-1 | NA | TRBV24-1 | CATSDPDTNTEASF | TGTGCCACCAGTGACCCTGACACGAACACTGAAGCTTCCTTT
NA | TRBJ2-2 | NA | TRBV3-1 | CASSQTAENTGELFF | TGTGCCAGCAGCCAAACAGCGGAGAACACCGGGGAGCTGTTTTTT
NA | TRBJ2-2 | NA | TRBV7-9 | CASSHKPGGHTGELFF | TGTGCCAGCAGCCACAAGCCAGGGGGGCACACCGGGGAGCTGTTTTTT
TRBD2 | TRBJ2-4 | many | TRBV12-3/TRBV12-4 | CASSLRGAGDKNIQYF | TGTGCCAGCAGTTTACGCGGCGCGGGGGATAAAAACATTCAGTACTTC
TRBD1 | TRBJ1-4 | many | TRBV19 | CASRTGTGFYNEKLFF | TGTGCCAGTAGGACCGGGACAGGGTTCTATAATGAAAAACTGTTTTTT
NA | TRBJ2-3 | NA | TRBV11-2 | CASSLIVDTQYF | TGTGCCAGCAGCTTAATAGTAGATACGCAGTATTTT
TRBD2 | TRBJ2-3 | few | TRBV11-2 | CASSLVAGGSDTQYF | TGTGCCAGCAGCTTAGTAGCGGGGGGATCAGATACGCAGTATTTT
NA | TRBJ1-2 | many | TRBV12-3/TRBV12-4 | CASSAGGAPGYTF | TGTGCCAGCAGCGCTGGGGGGGCTCCTGGCTACACCTTC
NA | TRBJ2-7 | NA | TRBV19 | CASSEAGPAEQYF | TGTGCCAGTAGTGAAGCAGGGCCCGCCGAGCAGTACTTC
NA | TRBJ2-2 | many | TRBV2 | CASSEALVSYTGELFF | TGTGCCAGCAGTGAAGCGCTTGTCAGCTACACCGGGGAGCTGTTTTTT
TRBD1 | TRBJ1-4 | once | TRBV6-1 | CASGQGADEKLFF | TGTGCCAGCGGGCAGGGGGCGGATGAAAAACTGTTTTTT
NA | TRBJ2-5 | many | TRBV7-9 | CASSLVRDQETQYF | TGTGCCAGCAGCTTAGTCAGGGACCAAGAGACCCAGTACTTC